This T cell receptor (beta chain) stems from a study of tumor and adjacent non-tumor tissue in lung cancer. Across the whole study: There were about twelve adenocarcinoma, a couple of squamous cell carcinoma and 1 small cell lung cancer cases.

A modified ARM-PCR protocol with three rounds of nested PCR amplified TCRbeta. TCRdb re-derived calls from the multiplex PCR reads in MiXCR, one entry per CDR3 protein. The sample carries around 210,000 distinct CDR3 sequences, approximately 74% recorded once. A note on this clonotype: The CDR3 carries no conserved terminal phenylalanine or tryptophan, so it likely arises from a read error. No DNA is shown, since the ends of the CDR3 on it are uncertain; the CDR3 is the one TCRdb lists.

Including both end residues, the CDR3 is 13 amino acids long. CDR1 SGHAT and CDR2 FQNNGV come from the germline V gene. The template was RNA from unsorted bulk tissue. Donors were chemotherapy-naive, newly diagnosed lung cancer surgical patients in China, August–late 2014. What was sequenced was lung tumor tissue. V is TRBV11-2 and J is TRBJ2-5. The receptor's source is a man aged 55 to 70 with non-small cell lung cancer. CDR3 region: CASSSTWEETHYI.